The 11 T cell receptor beta chains in this list originate from one sample, sequenced in a study of blood T cell repertoires in COVID-19. Profiling relied on immunoSEQ multiplex PCR, and the TCRdb table lists in-frame clones only, not all of them. Of approximately 90,000 clones listed, about 77% are singletons. Material: peripheral blood. These receptors were obtained from a man between 65 and 80 years old with COVID-19, enrolled during active disease.

The chain employs TRBV4-1 and TRBJ1-2, with TRBD1 identical over 8 bases. Per germline, CDR1 MGHRA and CDR2 YSYEKL. V gave up 1 base and J gave up 4 bases; unmatched junction bases: 2. This CDR3 has 14 residues. In DNA, the CDR3 is TGCGCCAGCAGCCAAGGAACAGGGGGCTATGGCTACACCTTC. Protein product: CASSQGTGGYGYTF.

Written as DNA, the CDR3 is TGTGCCACCAGCAGAGATCGAACAGGCAGACAGCCCCAGCATTTT. It specifies CATSRDRTGRQPQHF. The chain combines TRBV15 with TRBJ1-5, with D possibly matching TRBD1 (5 bases). Looked up from germline, CDR1 is LNHNV and CDR2 is YYDKDF (reference sequence). Trimming removed 0 bases from V and 7 bases from J, with 13 bases in between. The CDR3 is made up of 15 amino acids.

The chain employs TRBV2 and TRBJ1-5; 7 bases are a match to TRBD1. V lost 6 bases and J lost 1; bases outside the gene matches: 9. Germline CDR1 is SNHLY and CDR2 is FYNNEI. This CDR3 comprises 16 residues. DNA for the CDR3: TGTGCCAGCAGGGGGTTGGAGGGGGCAAGCAATCAGCCCCAGCATTTT. This translates into CASRGLEGASNQPQHF.

This chain connects TRBV28 to TRBJ1-1; 8 bases agree with TRBD1. The CDR3 length is 14 residues. In germline, CDR1 is MDHEN, CDR2 SYDVKM. V lost 2 bases to trimming and J lost 9 bases; unmatched junction nucleotides: 8. The CDR3 sequence: CASSLRGTGSKAFF. In DNA form, the CDR3 reads TGTGCCAGCAGTTTACGGGGGACAGGATCGAAAGCTTTCTTT.

CDR3 DNA sequence: TGCGCCAGCAGCCAATTACAGGGTTACGAGCAGTACTTC. Translated: CASSQLQGYEQYF. The V gene is TRBV5-1, the J gene TRBJ2-7; perhaps TRBD1 as D (6 bases). The V gene's germline CDR1 is SGHRS and CDR2 YFSETQ. Trimming removed 4 bases at V and 4 bases at J, with 12 bases between. CDR3 length equals 13 residues.

The chain has TRBV6-5 and TRBJ2-3, with TRBD2 matching 7 bases. V shed 2 bases, J shed 4 bases, and the junction held 3 bases outside the gene matches. The CDR3 has 14 amino acids. CDR1 and CDR2 from the germline V gene are MNHEY and SVGAGI. As DNA, the CDR3 is TGTGCCAGCAGTTACGTGGGGGGGGCAGATACGCAGTATTTT. Its translation is CASSYVGGADTQYF.

The rearrangement joins TRBV7-2 to TRBJ2-5; D is undetermined. The CDR3 consists of 13 residues. The ends were cut back, 5 bases at V and 7 bases at J, with 14 bases in the middle. The germline CDR1 and CDR2 sequences are SGHTA and FQGNSA. The CDR3 sequence: CASSPRQVGTQYF. CDR3 sequence (DNA): TGTGCCAGCAGCCCTCGACAAGTTGGGACCCAGTACTTC.

The chain recombines TRBV28 with TRBJ1-1, with TRBD1 as a possible D gene (6 bases). This CDR3 is 14 amino acids long. Germline CDR1 MDHEN, CDR2 SYDVKM. V lost 3 bases and J lost 0, with 8 bases in between. The CDR3 reads CASSFRGMNTEAFF. The CDR3 DNA follows: TGTGCCAGCAGTTTTAGGGGGATGAACACTGAAGCTTTCTTT.

J is TRBJ1-4 and V is TRBV28, with 8 bases identical to TRBD1. The CDR3 is made up of 16 amino acids. CDR1 MDHEN and CDR2 SYDVKM come from the germline V gene. The J segment lost 8 bases and the V segment lost 3 bases, leaving 11 bases of the junction unmatched. The CDR3 region has the DNA TGTGCCAGCAGTTTCTACACCGGGACAGGAAACGAAAAACTGTTTTTT. Protein sequence: CASSFYTGTGNEKLFF.

This sequence joins TRBV7-8 and TRBJ1-2, with D perhaps TRBD1 (5 bases). The CDR3 covers 14 residues. Germline CDR1 SGHVS, CDR2 FQNEAQ. Deletions cut 3 bases from V and 3 bases from J, with 11 bases between. The CDR3 region is CASSFQGGYYGYTF. DNA for the CDR3: TGTGCCAGCAGCTTTCAGGGTGGTTACTATGGCTACACCTTC.

This sequence joins TRBV19 and TRBJ2-1; D is possibly TRBD2 (5 bases). The CDR3 spans 11 residues. Between the trimmed V and J ends, which lost 3 bases and 8 bases, there was a span of 5 bases. Germline V lookup: CDR1 LNHDA, CDR2 SQIVND (reference sequence). CDR3 DNA sequence: TGTGCCAGTAGTATGAGGGATGAGCAGTTCTTC. Encoded protein: CASSMRDEQFF. The full variable domain, its missing parts supplied by reference TRBV19 and TRBJ2-1, is DGGITQSPKYLFRKEGQNVTLSCEQNLNHDAMYWYRQDPGQGLRLIYYSQIVNDFQKGDIAEGYSVSREKKESFPLTVTSAQKNPTAFYLCASSMRDEQFFGPGTRLTVL.